A single sample is the source of the 26 T cell receptor beta chains below, sequenced in a study of PD-1 blockade in classical Hodgkin lymphoma. Generated by immunoSEQ multiplex PCR, the TCRdb table keeps only in-frame clones and is missing some. The repertoire has about 43,000 clones, about three quarters of them found once; the top ten carry roughly 11%. There was relapse after autologous stem cell transplantation in every patient, and there was variation in brentuximab vedotin exposure. Sequences were derived from peripheral blood mononuclear cells (PBMCs), sampled at baseline. These receptor sequences come from a human donor with classical Hodgkin lymphoma.

This chain's CDR3 is CASSLVAGVNSGANVLTF. The CDR3 bases are TGTGCCAGCAGCTTAGTTGCAGGGGTAAACTCTGGGGCCAACGTCCTGACTTTC. The V gene is TRBV7-6, the J gene TRBJ2-6; D may be TRBD1 (6 bases). The CDR3 has 18 amino acids. Per germline, CDR1 SGHVS and CDR2 FNYEAQ. Trimming pared 1 base from V and 0 bases from J, leaving 13 bases between. The variable domain in full, with the rest retrieved from reference TRBV7-6 and TRBJ2-6, is GAGVSQSPRYKVTKRGQDVALRCDPISGHVSLYWYRQALGQGPEFLTYFNYEAQQDKSGLPNDRFSAERPEGSISTLTIQRTEQRDSAMYRCASSLVAGVNSGANVLTFGAGSRLTVL.

V usage is TRBV2 and J usage is TRBJ2-5, with 12 bases that match TRBD1. The CDR3 runs 15 residues. V was pared by 6 bases and J by 5 bases, with 7 bases of the junction left unmatched. From germline, CDR1 is SNHLY and CDR2 FYNNEI. The DNA for the CDR3 is TGTGCCAGCAGCCTCGGGACAGGGGGCTGGGAGACCCAGTACTTC. Translated, it gives CASSLGTGGWETQYF.

A word on this clone: Other nucleotide sequences in the sample specify the same CDR3. As DNA, the CDR3 is TGTGCCAGCAGCGTAGACGGGGGGAGCTCCTACGAGCAGTACTTC. Residues: CASSVDGGSSYEQYF. This chain links TRBV9 with TRBJ2-7, with TRBD2 identical over 7 bases. Germline assignment: CDR1 SGDLS and CDR2 YYNGEE. V lost 0 bases, J lost 0 bases, and 3 bases stayed unmatched. This CDR3 region has 15 residues.

V and J are TRBV7-3 and TRBJ1-1, with D tentatively TRBD1 (5 bases). The CDR3 sequence is 13 residues long. Trimming pared 4 bases from V and 10 bases from J, leaving 16 bases between. The V gene's germline CDR1 is SGHTA and CDR2 FQGTGA. The CDR3 reads CASSSSGTLGAFF. The CDR3, as DNA: TGTGCCAGCAGCTCCAGTGGGACCCTCGGAGCTTTCTTT.

In its sample, this clone is medium-sized. J is TRBJ1-1 and V is TRBV19; the D is unclear. The germline V gene has CDR1 LNHDA and CDR2 SQIVND (reference sequence). Trimming stripped 3 bases from V and 0 bases from J, with 5 bases between. CDR3 length equals 13 residues. The CDR3 nucleotides are TGTGCCAGTAGTATTTCAGTGAACACTGAAGCTTTCTTT. It encodes CASSISVNTEAFF.

The genes are TRBV19 and TRBJ1-5; D gene ambiguous. The CDR3 consists of 14 residues. Trimming shortened V by 5 bases and J by 7 bases, and 15 bases separated the two germline ends. Germline loops: CDR1 LNHDA, CDR2 SQIVND (reference sequence). In nucleotides, the CDR3 is TGTGCCAGTAGTTTAATGGGGATGGGACAGCCCCAGCATTTT. Its translation: CASSLMGMGQPQHF.

The V and J genes are TRBV1 and TRBJ1-5; TRBD1, as called in the table, went unchecked against the DNA. TRBV1 is reported as a pseudogene. The CDR3 extends over 17 amino acids. The chain's CDR3 is CTSSQESGTGGNQPQHF. The CDR3 DNA reads as TGCACCAGCAGCCAAGAAAGCGGGACAGGGGGCAATCAGCCCCAGCATTTT.

The V gene is TRBV11-1, the J gene TRBJ2-6; no firm D call. The V gene's germline CDR1 is SGHAT and CDR2 FQDESV (reference sequence). The CDR3 is 17 amino acids. V dropped 0 bases and J dropped 0 bases, with 9 bases sitting between them. The CDR3 sequence is CASSLAGMFSGANVLTF. DNA of the CDR3: TGTGCCAGCAGCTTAGCGGGGATGTTCTCTGGGGCCAACGTCCTGACTTTC. Together with reference TRBV11-1 and TRBJ2-6, the CDR3 gives the full variable domain: EAEVAQSPRYKITEKSQAVAFWCDPISGHATLYWYRQILGQGPELLVQFQDESVVDDSQLPKDRFSAERLKGVDSTLKIQPAELGDSAMYLCASSLAGMFSGANVLTFGAGSRLTVL.

This chain joins TRBV5-1 and TRBJ1-3; D is perhaps TRBD1 (5 bases). The germline CDR1 and CDR2 sequences are SGHRS and YFSETQ. This CDR3 has 17 residues. Trimming took off 0 bases at V and 3 bases at J, with 16 bases between the two ends. CDR3 region: CASSLAKSGTRGNTIYF. CDR3 DNA sequence: TGCGCCAGCAGCTTGGCCAAGTCGGGGACGCGTGGAAACACCATATATTTT.

The rearrangement joins TRBV7-8 to TRBJ1-6, with no clear D. V lost 0 bases to trimming and J lost 9 bases, with 6 bases between them. Per the germline V gene, CDR1 is SGHVS and CDR2 is FQNEAQ. This CDR3 contains 13 residues. The CDR3 loop is CASSLALGSPLHF. CDR3 DNA: TGTGCCAGCAGCTTAGCGCTGGGTTCACCCCTCCACTTT.

The V gene is TRBV27, the J gene TRBJ1-6; unclear D gene. The germline V gene encodes CDR1 MNHEY and CDR2 SMNVEV (reference sequence). CDR3 length equals 16 residues. Between the trimmed V and J ends, which lost 0 bases and 0 bases, there was a span of 6 bases. The CDR3 DNA reads TGTGCCAGCAGTTTATCGCCCAGCTCCTATAATTCACCCCTCCACTTT. Encoded protein: CASSLSPSSYNSPLHF.

The chain has TRBV4-1 and TRBJ2-5; the D is unclear. From germline, CDR1 is MGHRA and CDR2 YSYEKL. Trimming cost V 5 bases and J 5 bases, with 12 bases left between them. The CDR3 has 13 amino acids. CDR3 loop: CASSFQVTETQYF. DNA for the CDR3: TGCGCCAGCAGCTTTCAAGTGACGGAGACCCAGTACTTC.

This chain links TRBV6-1 with TRBJ2-2, with D possibly TRBD2 on 5 matching bases. Trimming took 0 bases from V and 7 from J, leaving 12 bases between them. Germline V gene sequence: CDR1 MNHNS, CDR2 SASEGT. CDR3 length: 15 residues. CDR3 nucleotides: TGTGCCAGCAGTGAAGCGATCGGGGTGAGCGGGGAGCTGTTTTTT. It yields the protein CASSEAIGVSGELFF.

The chain's CDR3 is CASSPGEGNEKLFF. CDR3 DNA sequence: TGCGCCAGCAGCCCTGGGGAGGGGAATGAAAAACTGTTTTTT. This chain uses TRBV4-1 with TRBJ1-4, with D possibly being TRBD1 (5 bases). The CDR3 runs 14 residues. V dropped 4 bases and J dropped 5 bases, with 11 bases sitting between them. Germline-derived CDR1 and CDR2 are MGHRA and YSYEKL.

The V call is TRBV7-9, the J call TRBJ2-7, with 10 bases fitting TRBD1. The trim removed 5 bases at V and 7 bases at J, leaving 11 bases unmatched. Looked up from germline, CDR1 is SEHNR and CDR2 is FQNEAQ (reference sequence). This CDR3 contains 15 residues. CDR3 region: CASSPPGTGAAEQYF. The CDR3 bases are TGTGCCAGCAGCCCGCCCGGGACAGGGGCCGCGGAGCAGTACTTC.

This clone was counted only a few times. This sequence joins TRBV18 and TRBJ2-7, with D hard to call. The CDR3 has 14 residues. Germline-derived CDR1 and CDR2 are KGHSH and LQKENI. Trimming removed 3 bases from V and 0 bases from J, with 9 bases in between. The CDR3 loop is CASSPPYSSYEQYF. For the CDR3, the DNA is TGTGCCAGCTCACCGCCGTACAGCTCCTACGAGCAGTACTTC.

This rearrangement joins TRBV2 to TRBJ1-5; no definite D call. There are 15 residues in the CDR3. The germline V gene has CDR1 SNHLY and CDR2 FYNNEI. The germline V and J ends were trimmed by 6 bases and 1 base, with 13 bases remaining between them. Here the CDR3 reads CASSRFGGSNQPQHF. The CDR3 coding sequence is TGTGCCAGCAGCCGATTCGGAGGAAGCAATCAGCCCCAGCATTTT. Full variable domain (remainder filled in from reference TRBV2 and TRBJ1-5): EPEVTQTPSHQVTQMGQEVILRCVPISNHLYFYWYRQILGQKVEFLVSFYNNEISEKSEIFDDQFSVERPDGSNFTLKIRSTKLEDSAMYFCASSRFGGSNQPQHFGDGTRLSIL.

The rearrangement joins TRBV18 to TRBJ2-3; TRBD1 agrees at 7 bases. The germline V gene has CDR1 KGHSH and CDR2 LQKENI. This CDR3 contains 17 residues. V dropped 2 bases and J dropped 7; count of bases not matched to a gene: 15. DNA of the CDR3: TGTGCCAGCTCACCATCTGGGACAGTGCCCAACCGATATACGCAGTATTTT. The encoded protein is CASSPSGTVPNRYTQYF.

V gene TRBV6-6 combines with J gene TRBJ1-2; perhaps TRBD1 as D (6 bases). The CDR3 sequence is 16 residues long. V was trimmed by 7 bases and J by 1 base, leaving 19 bases between them. Germline CDR1 MNHNY, CDR2 SVGAGI (reference sequence). The CDR3 region is CASTPGHLDFNYGYTF. The DNA of the CDR3 is TGTGCCAGCACCCCGGGACATCTGGACTTTAACTATGGCTACACCTTC.

V is TRBV9 and J is TRBJ2-7, with 7 bases fitting TRBD1. This CDR3 region has 16 residues. Looked up from germline, CDR1 is SGDLS and CDR2 is YYNGEE. Trimming removed 0 bases from V and 1 base from J; junction bases left unmatched: 7. The CDR3 spells CASSVARSGGSYEQYF. CDR3 sequence (DNA): TGTGCCAGCAGCGTAGCTCGTTCAGGGGGATCCTACGAGCAGTACTTC.

The rearrangement joins TRBV11-3 to TRBJ1-4; D uncertain. V lost 0 bases and J 0 bases, leaving 5 bases between the germline ends. The CDR3 consists of 15 residues. Germline lookup yields CDR1 SGHNT and CDR2 YENEEA. CDR3 bases: TGTGCCAGCAGCTTAGAGGGATCAACTAATGAAAAACTGTTTTTT. It is translated as CASSLEGSTNEKLFF.

This clone was detected only a few times. V gene TRBV7-6 combines with J gene TRBJ1-5; no clear D. CDR3 length: 13 amino acids. Germline-derived CDR1 and CDR2 are SGHVS and FNYEAQ. V lost 5 bases and J lost 3, with 8 bases in between. The CDR3 spells CASSPWDNQPQHF. Written as DNA, the CDR3 is TGTGCCAGCAGCCCTTGGGACAATCAGCCCCAGCATTTT.

This chain connects TRBV10-2 to TRBJ1-4; D not certain. Germline CDR1 is WSHSY and CDR2 is SAAADI. The CDR3 has 14 amino acids. The germline V and J ends were trimmed by 2 bases and 0 bases, with 4 bases remaining between them. CDR3 DNA: TGCGCCAGCAGTGAGACAGCAACTAATGAAAAACTGTTTTTT. It specifies CASSETATNEKLFF.

The gene calls are TRBV27 and TRBJ2-5, with 8 positions matching TRBD1. The DNA end favors TRBJ2-7, so the J call may be wrong. Germline V gene lookup returns CDR1 MNHEY and CDR2 SMNVEV (reference sequence). This CDR3 is built from 15 residues. The CDR3, as DNA: TGTGCCAGCAGCCAAGGTGGGACAGGAGTCTACGAGCAGTACTTC. Translating gives CASSQGGTGVYEQYF.

V usage is TRBV5-1 and J usage is TRBJ2-1, with 10 bases aligning to TRBD2. Losses at the gene ends were 0 bases for V and 6 bases for J; bases not matched to a gene: 9. Germline CDR1 is SGHRS and CDR2 is YFSETQ. The CDR3 totals 17 residues. CDR3 DNA: TGCGCCAGCAGCTTGGCCACAAGGGCTAGCGGGAGCAATGAGCAGTTCTTC. Translating it yields CASSLATRASGSNEQFF. The complete variable domain, with remaining parts taken from reference TRBV5-1 and TRBJ2-1, reads KAGVTQTPRYLIKTRGQQVTLSCSPISGHRSVSWYQQTPGQGLQFLFEYFSETQRNKGNFPGRFSGRQFSNSRSEMNVSTLELGDSALYLCASSLATRASGSNEQFFGPGTRLTVL.

The rearrangement links TRBV6-1 to TRBJ1-2; TRBD1 matches at 8 bases. The CDR3 is 13 residues long. CDR1 MNHNS and CDR2 SASEGT come from the germline V gene. Trimming at V came to 5 bases and at J to 4 bases, leaving 3 bases not matched to a gene. The CDR3 loop reads CASSTRGLYGYTF. CDR3 bases: TGTGCCAGCAGTACCAGGGGGCTCTATGGCTACACCTTC.